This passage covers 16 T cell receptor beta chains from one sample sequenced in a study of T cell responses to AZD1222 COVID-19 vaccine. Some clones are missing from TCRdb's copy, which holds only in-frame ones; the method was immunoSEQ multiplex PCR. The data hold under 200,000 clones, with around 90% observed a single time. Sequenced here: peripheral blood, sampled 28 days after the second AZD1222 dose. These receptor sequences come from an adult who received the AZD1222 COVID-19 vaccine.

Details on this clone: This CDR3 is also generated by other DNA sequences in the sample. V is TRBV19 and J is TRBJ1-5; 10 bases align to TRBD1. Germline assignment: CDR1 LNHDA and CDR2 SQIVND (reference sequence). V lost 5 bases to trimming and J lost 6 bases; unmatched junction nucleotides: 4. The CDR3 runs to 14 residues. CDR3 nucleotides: TGTGCCAGTAGTTTGGGACAGGGGTCTCAGCCCCAGCATTTT. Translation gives CASSLGQGSQPQHF.

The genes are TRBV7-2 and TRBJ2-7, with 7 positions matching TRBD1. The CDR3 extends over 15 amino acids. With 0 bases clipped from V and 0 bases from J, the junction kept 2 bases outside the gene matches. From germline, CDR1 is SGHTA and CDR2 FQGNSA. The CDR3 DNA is TGTGCCAGCAGCTTAGCATGGGACAGCTCCTACGAGCAGTACTTC. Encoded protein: CASSLAWDSSYEQYF. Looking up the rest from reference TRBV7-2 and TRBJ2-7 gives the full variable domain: GAGVSQSPSNKVTEKGKDVELRCDPISGHTALYWYRQSLGQGLEFLIYFQGNSAPDKSGLPSDRFSAERTGGSVSTLTIQRTQQEDSAVYLCASSLAWDSSYEQYFGPGTRLTVT.

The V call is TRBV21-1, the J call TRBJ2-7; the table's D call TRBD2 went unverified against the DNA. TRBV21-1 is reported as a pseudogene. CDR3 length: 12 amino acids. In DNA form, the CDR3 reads TGTGCCAGCAGCAAAGGCGGGAGGGAGCAGTACTTC. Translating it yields CASSKGGREQYF.

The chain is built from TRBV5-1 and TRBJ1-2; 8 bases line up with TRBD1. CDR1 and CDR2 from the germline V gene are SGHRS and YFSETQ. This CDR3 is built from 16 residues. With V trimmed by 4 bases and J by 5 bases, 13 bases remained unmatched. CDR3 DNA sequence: TGCGCCAGCAGCGCAGGACAGGGACTAAAAGGGTATGGCTACACCTTC. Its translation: CASSAGQGLKGYGYTF.

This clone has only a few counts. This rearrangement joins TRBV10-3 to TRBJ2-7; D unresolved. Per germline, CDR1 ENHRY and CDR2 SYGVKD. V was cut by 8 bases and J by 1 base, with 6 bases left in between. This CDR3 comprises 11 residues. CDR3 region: CAIGQSYEQYF. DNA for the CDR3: TGTGCCATCGGCCAGTCCTACGAGCAGTACTTC.

The CDR3 bases are TGTGCCAGCAGCCCCACCCGGGAGACCCAGTACTTC. Protein product: CASSPTRETQYF. This chain uses TRBV6-5 with TRBJ2-5; D uncertain. V lost 6 bases and J lost 5, with 10 bases in between. The CDR3 contains 12 residues. Germline V lookup: CDR1 MNHEY, CDR2 SVGAGI.

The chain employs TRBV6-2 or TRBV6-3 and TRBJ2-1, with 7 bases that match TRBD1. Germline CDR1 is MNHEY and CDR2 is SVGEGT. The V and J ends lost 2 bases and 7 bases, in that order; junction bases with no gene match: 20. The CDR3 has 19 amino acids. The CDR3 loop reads CASSYKSFLQGSASNEQFF. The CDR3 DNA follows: TGTGCCAGCAGTTACAAATCATTCCTACAGGGGTCGGCGTCAAATGAGCAGTTCTTC.

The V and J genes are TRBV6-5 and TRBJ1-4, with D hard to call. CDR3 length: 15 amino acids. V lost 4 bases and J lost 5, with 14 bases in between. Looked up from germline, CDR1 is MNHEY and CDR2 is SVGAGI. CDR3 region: CASSSFGVPNEKLFF. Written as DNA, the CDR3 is TGTGCCAGCAGTTCATTCGGGGTTCCCAATGAAAAACTGTTTTTT.

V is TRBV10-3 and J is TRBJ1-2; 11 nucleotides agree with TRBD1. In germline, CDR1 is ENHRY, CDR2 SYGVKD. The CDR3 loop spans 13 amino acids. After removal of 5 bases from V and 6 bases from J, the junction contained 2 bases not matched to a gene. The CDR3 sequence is CAISPGQGDGYTF. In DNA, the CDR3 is TGTGCCATCAGTCCGGGACAGGGGGATGGCTACACCTTC.

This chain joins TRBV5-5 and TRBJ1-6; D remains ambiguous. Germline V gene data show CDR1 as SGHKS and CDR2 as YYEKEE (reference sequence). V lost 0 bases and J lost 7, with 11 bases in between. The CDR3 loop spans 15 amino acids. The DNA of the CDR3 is TGTGCCAGCAGCTTGGAAGAGGTTTCAAATTCACCCCTCCACTTT. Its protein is CASSLEEVSNSPLHF.

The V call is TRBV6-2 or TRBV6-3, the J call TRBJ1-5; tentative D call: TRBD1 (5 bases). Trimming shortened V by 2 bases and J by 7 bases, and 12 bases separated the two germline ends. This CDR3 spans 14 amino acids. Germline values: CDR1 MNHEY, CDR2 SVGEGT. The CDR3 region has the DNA TGTGCCAGCAGTTACATCTGGGAGGGGCAGCCCCAGCATTTT. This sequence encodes CASSYIWEGQPQHF.

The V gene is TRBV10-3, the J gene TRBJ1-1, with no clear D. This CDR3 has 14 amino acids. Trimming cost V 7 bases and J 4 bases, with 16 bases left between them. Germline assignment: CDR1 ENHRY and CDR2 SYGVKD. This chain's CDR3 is CAINQDPWGTEAFF. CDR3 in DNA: TGTGCCATCAATCAGGACCCCTGGGGCACTGAAGCTTTCTTT.

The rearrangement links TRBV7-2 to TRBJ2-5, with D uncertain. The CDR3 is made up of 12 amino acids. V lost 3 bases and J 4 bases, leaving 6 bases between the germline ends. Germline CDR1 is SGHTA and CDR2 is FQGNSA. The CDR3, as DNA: TGTGCCAGCAGCTTTTTGACAGAGACCCAGTACTTC. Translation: CASSFLTETQYF.

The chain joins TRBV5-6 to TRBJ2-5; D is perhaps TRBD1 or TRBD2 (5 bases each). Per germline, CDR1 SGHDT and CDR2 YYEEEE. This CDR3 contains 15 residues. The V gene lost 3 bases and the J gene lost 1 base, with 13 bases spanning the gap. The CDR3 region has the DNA TGTGCCAGCAGCTCGTTGGGACCGGGCCAAGAGACCCAGTACTTC. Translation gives CASSSLGPGQETQYF.

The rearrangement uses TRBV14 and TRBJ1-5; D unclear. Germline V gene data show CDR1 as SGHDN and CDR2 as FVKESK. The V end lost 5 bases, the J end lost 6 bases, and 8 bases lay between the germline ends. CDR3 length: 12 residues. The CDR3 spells CASSDKTQPQHF. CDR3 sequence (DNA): TGTGCCAGCAGCGATAAAACTCAGCCCCAGCATTTT. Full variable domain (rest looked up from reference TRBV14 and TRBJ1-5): EAGVTQFPSHSVIEKGQTVTLRCDPISGHDNLYWYRRVMGKEIKFLLHFVKESKQDESGMPNNRFLAERTGGTYSTLKVQPAELEDSGVYFCASSDKTQPQHFGDGTRLSIL.

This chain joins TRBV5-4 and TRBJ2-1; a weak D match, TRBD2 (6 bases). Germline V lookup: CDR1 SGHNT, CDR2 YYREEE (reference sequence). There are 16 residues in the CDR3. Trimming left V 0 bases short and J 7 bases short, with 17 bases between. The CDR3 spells CASSLGLASVRNEQFF. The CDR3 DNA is TGTGCCAGCAGCTTGGGTCTGGCTAGCGTTCGAAATGAGCAGTTCTTC.